This T cell receptor (beta chain) came from a study of blood T cell repertoires in COVID-19. Sequencing was performed with immunoSEQ multiplex PCR; in TCRdb, only in-frame clones are kept and a portion is missing. There are about 100,000 clones in the sample; 85% to 90% occur only once, and about 5% lies in the top ten. There are 16 residues in the CDR3. The germline V gene encodes CDR1 MDHEN and CDR2 SYDVKM. V shed 7 bases and J 0 bases; nucleotides not matched to a gene: 7. The specimen was peripheral blood. V is TRBV28 and J is TRBJ2-3; 10 bases align to TRBD2. The receptor's source is a human donor in a cohort sampled during active COVID-19. CDR3 bases: TGTGCCAGCACAGGGACTAGCGTTACTAGCACAGATACGCAGTATTTT. It yields the protein CASTGTSVTSTDTQYF.